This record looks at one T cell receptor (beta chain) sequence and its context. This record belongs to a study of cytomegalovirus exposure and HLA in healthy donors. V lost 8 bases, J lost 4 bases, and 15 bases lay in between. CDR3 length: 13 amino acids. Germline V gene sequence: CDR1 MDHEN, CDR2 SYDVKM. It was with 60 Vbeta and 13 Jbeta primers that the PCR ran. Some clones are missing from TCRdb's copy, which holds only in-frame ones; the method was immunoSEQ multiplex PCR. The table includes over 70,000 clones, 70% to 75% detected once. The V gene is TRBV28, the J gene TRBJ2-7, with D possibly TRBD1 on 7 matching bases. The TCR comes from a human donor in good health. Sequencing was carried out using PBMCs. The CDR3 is CASRRGAGYEQYF. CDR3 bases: TGTGCCAGCCGCAGGGGGGCAGGGTACGAGCAGTACTTC.